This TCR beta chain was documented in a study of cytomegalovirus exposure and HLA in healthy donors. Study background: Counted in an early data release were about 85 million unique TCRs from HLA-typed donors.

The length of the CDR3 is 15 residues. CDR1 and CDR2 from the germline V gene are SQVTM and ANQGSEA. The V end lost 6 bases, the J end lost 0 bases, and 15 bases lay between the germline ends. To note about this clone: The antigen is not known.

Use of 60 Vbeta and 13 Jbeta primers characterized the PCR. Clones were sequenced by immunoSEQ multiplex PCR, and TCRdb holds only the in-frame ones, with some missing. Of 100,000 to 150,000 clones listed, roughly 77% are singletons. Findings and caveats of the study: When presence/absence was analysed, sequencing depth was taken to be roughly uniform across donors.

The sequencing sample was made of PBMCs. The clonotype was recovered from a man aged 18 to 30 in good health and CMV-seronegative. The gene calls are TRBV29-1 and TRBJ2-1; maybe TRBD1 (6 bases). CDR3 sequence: CSVKKGQNSYNEQFF. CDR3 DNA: TGCAGCGTAAAAAAAGGACAGAACTCCTACAATGAGCAGTTCTTC.